This T cell receptor beta chain was captured in a study of cytomegalovirus exposure and HLA in healthy donors. Study-level information: Earlier findings included about 120 million unique TCR beta sequences obtained from some 180 million T cells.

The CDR3 covers 14 residues. Germline lookup yields CDR1 MNHEY and CDR2 SVGAGI. The junction had 3 bases not matched to a gene; V was cut back by 4 bases and J by 6 bases. PCR employed 60 Vbeta and 13 Jbeta primers. Repertoires were generated with immunoSEQ multiplex PCR, while TCRdb's copy carries only in-frame clones and drops some. Found here are 200,000 to 250,000 clones; the top ten clones hold 0.9% to 1.4%. The rearrangement uses TRBV6-5 and TRBJ2-3; 11 nucleotides line up with TRBD1. The sequenced sample consisted of PBMCs. The clonotype comes from a girl aged 2 to 9 in good health and CMV-seropositive. The CDR3 protein is CASSWTGGGDTQYF. CDR3 DNA: TGTGCCAGCAGTTGGACAGGGGGCGGTGATACGCAGTATTTT.